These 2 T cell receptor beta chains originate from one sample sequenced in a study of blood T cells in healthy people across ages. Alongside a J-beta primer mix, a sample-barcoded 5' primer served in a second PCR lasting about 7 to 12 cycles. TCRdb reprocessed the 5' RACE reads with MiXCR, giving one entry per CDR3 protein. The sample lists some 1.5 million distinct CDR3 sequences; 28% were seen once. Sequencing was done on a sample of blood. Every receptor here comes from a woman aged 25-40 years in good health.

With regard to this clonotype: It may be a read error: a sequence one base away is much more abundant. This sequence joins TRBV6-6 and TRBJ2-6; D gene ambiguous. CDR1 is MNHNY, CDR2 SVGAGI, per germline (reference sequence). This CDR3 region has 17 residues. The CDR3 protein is CASSYSSLTSGTNVLTF. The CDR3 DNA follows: TGTGCCAGCAGTTACTCGAGTCTGACCTCTGGGACCAACGTCCTGACTTTC.

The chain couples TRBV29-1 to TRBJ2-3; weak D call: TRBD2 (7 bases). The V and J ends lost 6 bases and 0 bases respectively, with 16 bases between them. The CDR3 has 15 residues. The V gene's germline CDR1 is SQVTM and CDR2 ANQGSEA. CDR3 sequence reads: CSVVRGGDSTDTQYF. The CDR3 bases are TGCAGCGTGGTGAGGGGGGGAGATAGCACAGATACGCAGTATTTT.